This TCR beta chain emerged from a study of post-analysis software for immune sequencing data. V lost 4 bases and J lost 4; bases outside the gene matches: 10. CDR1 and CDR2 from the germline V gene are SGHTA and FQGNSA. The CDR3 totals 16 residues. A word on this clonotype: Its antigen remains unidentified.

Study-wide findings and caveats: Under F measure analysis, samples from one preparation batch co-clustered strongly. When patients were compared with controls, about five TRBV segments were more frequent, TRBV5-6, TRBV5-1 and TRBV20-1 among them.

cDNA libraries of TCR beta carried unique molecular identifiers. TCRdb called the PCR reads again in MiXCR, with one record for every CDR3 protein. The data contain approximately 770,000 distinct CDR3 sequences, about half of them seen just once; the ten biggest clones take up 4.9%. This TCR derives from a girl aged 10-17 years with multiple sclerosis. The chain employs TRBV7-2 and TRBJ2-4, with TRBD2 matching over 7 bases. Sequenced: blood. CDR3 DNA sequence: TGTGCCAGCAGCTCAAACCAGGGAGGGTTGAAAAACATTCAGTACTTC. Translating gives CASSSNQGGLKNIQYF.